Listed below are T cell receptor beta chains from one sample, sequenced in a study of blood T cell repertoires in COVID-19. Clones were read by immunoSEQ multiplex PCR, and TCRdb kept only the in-frame ones, dropping some. Here the sample spans about 63,000 clones, around 80% being singletons. Sequenced sample: peripheral blood. The receptors come from a human donor in a cohort sampled during active COVID-19. Each CDR3 is given with its conserved first and last residue. A D gene is named only where the DNA matches it firmly. Only some rows state a clone size, as once, few, many or a class for expanded clones.

cdr3_nt cdr3_aa clone_size cdr3_length j_call d_call v_call
TGTGCCAGCAGCCCTGGGACAGGGGGCGAGGAGAGCTATGGCTACACCTTC CASSPGTGGEESYGYTF NA 17 TRBJ1-2 TRBD1 TRBV11-2
TGTGCCAGCAGCTTAGTGAGAGATGGCTACACCTTC CASSLVRDGYTF NA 12 TRBJ1-2 NA TRBV7-2
TGTGCCTGGAGTGTGACAGGGGGGAAGGAGCAGTTCTTC CAWSVTGGKEQFF once 13 TRBJ2-1 TRBD1 TRBV30
TGTGCCAGCAGTGAGGCAGCAGCTAACTATGGCTACACCTTC CASSEAAANYGYTF NA 14 TRBJ1-2 NA TRBV6-2/TRBV6-3
TGTGCCAGCAGTTTATTTCTAGCGGAGGGCCCCTACGAGCAGTACTTC CASSLFLAEGPYEQYF NA 16 TRBJ2-7 TRBD2 TRBV27
TGTGCCAGCAGGCCCCAACTGACTAGTTGGGAGACCCAGTACTTC CASRPQLTSWETQYF NA 15 TRBJ2-5 NA TRBV2
TGTGCCAGCACAGGGACAGGGACCTACGAGCAGTACTTC CASTGTGTYEQYF few 13 TRBJ2-7 TRBD1 TRBV6-5
TGTGCCAGCAGCTTAGGCCCGCGCCCCAGCACAGATACGCAGTATTTT CASSLGPRPSTDTQYF once 16 TRBJ2-3 NA TRBV11-2
TGTGCCAGCAGTTTGGCGGGACAGGGTACTCAGCCCCAGCATTTT CASSLAGQGTQPQHF NA 15 TRBJ1-5 TRBD1 TRBV27
TGTGCCAGCAGGCACAGGGGGCTTTCGTCAACTAATGAAAAACTGTTTTTT CASRHRGLSSTNEKLFF NA 17 TRBJ1-4 TRBD1 TRBV27
TGTGCCAGCAGCTTGGCGGGAGGGGGCAATGAGCAGTTCTTC CASSLAGGGNEQFF NA 14 TRBJ2-1 TRBD2 TRBV7-8
TGTGCCAGCAGTTACACGGGACTAGCGGATTCGAAGACCCAGTACTTC CASSYTGLADSKTQYF NA 16 TRBJ2-5 TRBD2 TRBV6-2/TRBV6-3
TGTGCCAGCTCACCCCCCAAGGGGAAGGGAGAGACCCAGTACTTC CASSPPKGKGETQYF NA 15 TRBJ2-5 NA TRBV18
TGTGCCAGCAGTTTTTCCGTCAGGTCCTTCAACTATGGCTACACCTTC CASSFSVRSFNYGYTF NA 16 TRBJ1-2 NA TRBV28
TGTGCCAGCAGCTTATCCAAGGACAGCAGGACCGGGGAGCTGTTTTTT CASSLSKDSRTGELFF NA 16 TRBJ2-2 NA TRBV7-9
TGCGCCAGCAGCTTGAACCTAGCGGGAGGGCCGGGCTCCATCTCTGGGGCCAACGTCCTGACTTTC CASSLNLAGGPGSISGANVLTF once 22 TRBJ2-6 TRBD2 TRBV5-1
TGTGCCAGCAGGGCTGTGGGCAGCCACGAGCAGTACTTC CASRAVGSHEQYF NA 13 TRBJ2-7 NA TRBV5-6
TGCGCCAGCAGCTCCCTGACAGGGTCAAGGGATTACCAGGGGGAGCAGTACTTC CASSSLTGSRDYQGEQYF NA 18 TRBJ2-7 TRBD1 TRBV5-1
TGTGCCAGCGTAATAAGCGCGGGACTAGTTACCGGGGAGCTGTTTTTT CASVISAGLVTGELFF NA 16 TRBJ2-2 TRBD2 TRBV7-2
TGTGCCAGCTACTCCGGTGAGGAGCTGTTTTTT CASYSGEELFF NA 11 TRBJ2-2 NA TRBV5-6
TGTGCCAGCAGCAGATACAGGGGAGCCTACGAGCAGTACTTC CASSRYRGAYEQYF NA 14 TRBJ2-7 TRBD1 TRBV5-6
TGTGCCAGCGGAAAGACTAGCGGCGGTTCCTACGAGCAGTACTTC CASGKTSGGSYEQYF once 15 TRBJ2-7 TRBD2 TRBV6-5
TGTGCCAGCAGCTTGGCCAACGGGGGGCGCCATGGCTACACCTTC CASSLANGGRHGYTF NA 15 TRBJ1-2 NA TRBV5-6
TGTGCCAGCAGTGATATTGGCAGGGCGAACACCGGGGAGCTGTTTTTT CASSDIGRANTGELFF NA 16 TRBJ2-2 NA TRBV6-4
TGTGCCAGCAGCTTAATGGGCGGGGGGTACAATGAGCAGTTCTTC CASSLMGGGYNEQFF NA 15 TRBJ2-1 TRBD2 TRBV7-3
TGTGCCGCCGTGGGGTGGGGACAGGGCGAATACGAGCAGTACTTC CAAVGWGQGEYEQYF NA 15 TRBJ2-7 TRBD1 TRBV6-5
TGTGCCAGCGAATCCCGGGGTGGCTACACCTTC CASESRGGYTF once 11 TRBJ1-2 NA TRBV9
TGTGCCAGCAGCTTGGTGGGCTCCGGGGCCAACGTCCTGACTTTC CASSLVGSGANVLTF NA 15 TRBJ2-6 NA TRBV5-4